Listed here are 23 T cell receptor beta chains from one sample, sequenced in a study of human T cells and chemical hapten exposure. As to time point: patch test 1, 2 weeks after DPC sensitization. Sample treatment: therapeutic diphenylcyclopropenone sensitization with weekly scalp DPC. TCRdb reprocessed the RACE reads via MiXCR and lists one record per CDR3 protein. The sample shows just under 350,000 distinct CDR3 sequences, about 7% of them seen only once. The sample was whole blood, taken in connection with sensitization to the hapten diphenylcyclopropenone (DPC). Source of these receptors: a woman aged 18-29 years with alopecia areata. Some clones in this sample may be carry-over from other donors' samples.

The genes are TRBV6-2 or TRBV6-3 and TRBJ1-4; D unclear. This CDR3 has 15 amino acids. The germline V and J ends were trimmed by 2 bases and 4 bases, with 11 bases remaining between them. Germline V gene sequence: CDR1 MNHEY, CDR2 SVGEGT. The CDR3 DNA follows: TGTGCCAGCAGTTACCCCGGACGGTTTAATGAAAAACTGTTTTTT. It translates to CASSYPGRFNEKLFF.

A few counts support this clonotype. V is TRBV7-2 and J is TRBJ2-2, with D possibly being TRBD1 (6 bases). The CDR3 covers 18 residues. CDR1 and CDR2 (germline): SGHTA, FQGNSA. V was trimmed by 3 bases and J by 1 base, leaving 18 bases between them. The chain's CDR3 is CASSFRGPSLLNTGELFF. CDR3 nucleotides: TGTGCCAGCAGCTTCAGGGGTCCTTCGTTATTGAACACCGGGGAGCTGTTTTTT.

The chain is built from TRBV20-1 and TRBJ1-6; 7 positions agree with TRBD1. The CDR3 runs 16 residues. Per germline, CDR1 DFQATT and CDR2 SNEGSKA (reference sequence). V lost 0 bases and J lost 8; bases outside the gene matches: 10. This CDR3 is CSARDSGRRGDSPLHF. The CDR3 DNA is TGCAGTGCTAGAGATTCAGGGCGCAGGGGGGATTCACCCCTCCACTTT.

As to this clonotype: Sequence at one end of the junction differs from germline and may be a read error. The V and J genes are TRBV10-3 and TRBJ1-2, with D possibly matching TRBD1 (5 bases). CDR3 length: 13 amino acids. Germline loops: CDR1 ENHRY, CDR2 SYGVKD. CDR3 sequence reads: CAIRPGPIYSYTF. For the CDR3, the DNA is TGTGCCATCAGACCGGGACCGATCTATAGCTACACCTTC.

This rearrangement joins TRBV20-1 to TRBJ1-1; D perhaps matches TRBD1 (5 bases). CDR1 is DFQATT, CDR2 SNEGSKA, per germline (reference sequence). The ends were cut back, 4 bases at V and 7 bases at J, with 16 bases in the middle. The CDR3 covers 13 residues. The DNA for the CDR3 is TGCAGTGCTACCGAAGGGACCTCCGGTGAAGCTTTCTTT. Translated, it gives CSATEGTSGEAFF.

In its sample, this clonotype was seen many times. The gene calls are TRBV4-3 and TRBJ2-3; no clear D. The CDR3 covers 15 residues. The germline CDR1 and CDR2 sequences are LGHNA and YSLEER. Trimming cost V 4 bases and J 0 bases, with 11 bases left between them. CDR3 nucleotide sequence: TGCGCCAGCAGCCTTCGCGACGGAAGCACAGATACGCAGTATTTT. It yields the protein CASSLRDGSTDTQYF.

Many counts were recorded for this clonotype. The chain employs TRBV12-3 or TRBV12-4 and TRBJ1-4; 7 bases match TRBD1. The CDR3 extends over 18 amino acids. V shed 1 base and J 10 bases; nucleotides not matched to a gene: 18. In DNA, the CDR3 is TGTGCCAGCAGTTTAGGGTCGGAGGGGGCGGGCTGGCGAGGAAAACTGTTTTTT. Residues: CASSLGSEGAGWRGKLFF.

This clonotype has only a few counts. This chain links TRBV11-2 with TRBJ2-3; D gene unclear. The V and J ends lost 5 bases and 0 bases respectively, with 9 bases between them. The CDR3 runs to 14 residues. Germline loops: CDR1 SGHAT, CDR2 FQNNGV. CDR3 amino acids: CASSRYGSTDTQYF. The CDR3 DNA is TGTGCCAGCAGCCGTTATGGTAGCACAGATACGCAGTATTTT.

About this clonotype itself: A read error may produce the germline difference seen at one junction end. The chain is built from TRBV7-2 and TRBJ2-3, with 12 bases that match TRBD2. The V gene's germline CDR1 is SGHTA and CDR2 FQGNSA. The CDR3 extends over 18 amino acids. CDR3 nucleotides: TGTGCCAGCAGCTCCCCCTCTAGCGGGGGGGCTGGGGCAGATACGCAGGATTTT. Translating gives CASSSPSSGGAGADTQDF.

The sample holds many counts of this clonotype. The chain couples TRBV18 to TRBJ2-7, with 10 bases lining up with TRBD2. After removal of 6 bases from V and 3 bases from J, the junction contained 8 bases not matched to a gene. Germline lookup yields CDR1 KGHSH and CDR2 LQKENI. The CDR3 sequence is 15 residues long. CDR3 sequence (DNA): TGTGCCAGCTCGCCTACTAGCGGGGACCTCTACGAGCAGTACTTC. It translates to CASSPTSGDLYEQYF. The full variable domain, with the rest looked up from reference TRBV18 and TRBJ2-7, is NAGVMQNPRHLVRRRGQEARLRCSPMKGHSHVYWYRQLPEEGLKFMVYLQKENIIDESGMPKERFSAEFPKEGPSILRIQQVVRGDSAAYFCASSPTSGDLYEQYFGPGTRLTVT.

This clonotype was counted many times. The chain has TRBV6-2 or TRBV6-3 and TRBJ2-3; D is unclear. CDR1 and CDR2 from the germline V gene are MNHEY and SVGEGT. This CDR3 comprises 12 residues. V was pared by 6 bases and J by 6 bases, with 10 bases between. The CDR3 reads CASSQEGDTQYF. CDR3 DNA sequence: TGTGCCAGCAGCCAAGAAGGGGATACGCAGTATTTT.

This clonotype has at least ten counts. The gene calls are TRBV28 and TRBJ2-2, with unresolved D. This CDR3 has 16 amino acids. Trimming shortened V by 8 bases and J by 0 bases, and 16 bases separated the two germline ends. Germline V gene data show CDR1 as MDHEN and CDR2 as SYDVKM. The DNA for the CDR3 is TGTGCCAGCCGCTTCTCGAGGTTCGCGAACACCGGGGAGCTGTTTTTT. It is translated as CASRFSRFANTGELFF.

Ten or more counts support this clonotype. This chain uses TRBV4-1 with TRBJ1-2, with no clear D. Germline loops: CDR1 MGHRA, CDR2 YSYEKL. This CDR3 has 15 residues. The ends were cut back, 0 bases at V and 4 bases at J, with 12 bases in the middle. The CDR3: CASSQDSRATYGYTF. The DNA for the CDR3 is TGCGCCAGCAGCCAAGATTCAAGGGCCACCTATGGCTACACCTTC.

This chain joins TRBV5-6 and TRBJ2-5; D is tentatively TRBD1 or TRBD2 (5 bases each). Germline V lookup: CDR1 SGHDT, CDR2 YYEEEE. The CDR3 consists of 15 residues. Trimming pared 2 bases from V and 3 bases from J, leaving 14 bases between. CDR3: CASSFLARGEETQYF. The CDR3 region has the DNA TGTGCCAGCAGCTTCCTAGCAAGAGGGGAAGAGACCCAGTACTTC.

The table lists this clonotype with a few counts. This chain connects TRBV7-8 to TRBJ2-3; no clear D gene. Trimming removed 6 bases at V and 5 bases at J, with 24 bases between. CDR1 is SGHVS, CDR2 FQNEAQ, per germline. This CDR3 comprises 17 residues. CDR3 residues: CASSPYRVPTAGDTQYF. The DNA for the CDR3 is TGTGCCAGCAGTCCGTACCGGGTCCCCACTGCCGGAGATACGCAGTATTTT.

This clonotype was found many times. The junction differs from germline at one of its ends, possibly a read error. The chain has TRBV7-7 and TRBJ2-1; no clear D gene. Germline V gene sequence: CDR1 SSHAT, CDR2 FNYEAQ (reference sequence). This CDR3 has 14 residues. The CDR3 loop is CASSPRTLGNEQFF. For the CDR3, the DNA is TGTGCTAGCAGCCCCCGTACTTTGGGCAATGAGCAGTTCTTC. The whole variable domain, remainder taken from reference TRBV7-7 and TRBJ2-1, is GAGVSQSPRYKVTKRGQDVTLRCDPISSHATLYWYQQALGQGPEFLTYFNYEAQPDKSGLPSDRFSAERPEGSISTLTIQRTEQRDSAMYRCASSPRTLGNEQFFGPGTRLTVL.

This clonotype appeared many times. V gene TRBV12-3 or TRBV12-4 combines with J gene TRBJ2-5; D is uncertain. V was pared by 5 bases and J by 1 base, with 14 bases between. This CDR3 has 15 residues. The CDR3 sequence: CASSLVEEIQETQYF. For the CDR3, the DNA is TGTGCCAGCAGTCTGGTAGAGGAAATCCAAGAGACCCAGTACTTC.

This clonotype has a handful of counts. The V call is TRBV4-1, the J call TRBJ2-3; unclear D gene. V gave up 3 bases and J gave up 0 bases, with 16 bases separating them. The CDR3 spans 17 residues. Looked up from germline, CDR1 is MGHRA and CDR2 is YSYEKL. The DNA of the CDR3 is TGCGCCAGCAGCCACCCGGGCCGTACCTCTAGCACAGATACGCAGTATTTT. Amino acid sequence: CASSHPGRTSSTDTQYF.

This clonotype was found a few times. The rearrangement joins TRBV7-9 to TRBJ2-7; no clear D. This CDR3 is built from 13 residues. Trimming left V 0 bases short and J 7 bases short, with 10 bases between. CDR1 and CDR2 (germline): SEHNR, FQNEAQ (reference sequence). Here the CDR3 reads CASSLAEVEEQYF. The DNA of the CDR3 is TGTGCCAGCAGCTTAGCAGAAGTTGAGGAGCAGTACTTC.

This clonotype was seen more than once but under ten times. The genes are TRBV9 and TRBJ2-6, with D perhaps matching TRBD1 (6 bases). Trimming took 4 bases from V and 1 from J, leaving 12 bases between them. The CDR3 is 16 amino acids. Germline V CDR1 and CDR2: SGDLS, YYNGEE. The chain's CDR3 is CASSPVGASGANVLTF. The CDR3 bases are TGTGCCAGCAGCCCCGTGGGGGCTTCTGGGGCCAACGTCCTGACTTTC.

J is TRBJ1-5 and V is TRBV7-2, with 9 bases that match TRBD1. Unmatched junction bases numbered 8, after V lost 4 bases and J lost 7 bases. The CDR3 extends over 15 amino acids. Germline V gene data show CDR1 as SGHTA and CDR2 as FQGNSA. The CDR3 is CASSSTGTGWQPQHF. The CDR3 nucleotides read TGTGCCAGCAGCTCAACCGGGACAGGGTGGCAGCCCCAGCATTTT.

This clonotype was recorded at least ten times. The genes are TRBV7-2 and TRBJ2-3; D is uncertain. The ends were cut back, 2 bases at V and 3 bases at J, with 12 bases in the middle. This CDR3 region has 15 residues. Looked up from germline, CDR1 is SGHTA and CDR2 is FQGNSA. In nucleotides, the CDR3 is TGTGCCAGCAGCTTAAAGTGGGATGGGACAGATACGCAGTATTTT. Translating gives CASSLKWDGTDTQYF.

The chain employs TRBV29-1 and TRBJ1-1, with D perhaps TRBD1 (6 bases). Germline V CDR1 and CDR2: SQVTM, ANQGSEA. This CDR3 comprises 12 residues. The V end was cut by 5 bases, the J end by 4 bases, with 11 bases between. CDR3 sequence reads: CSVFSGATEAFF. The CDR3, as DNA: TGCAGCGTTTTTTCGGGGGCCACTGAAGCTTTCTTT. The full variable domain, completed using reference TRBV29-1 and TRBJ1-1, is SAVISQKPSRDICQRGTSLTIQCQVDSQVTMMFWYRQQPGQSLTLIATANQGSEATYESGFVIDKFPISRPNLTFSTLTVSNMSPEDSSIYLCSVFSGATEAFFGQGTRLTVV.